This record covers a single TCR beta chain. Its antigen is unidentified. Only in-frame clones appear in the TCRdb table, and some are missing; sequencing was by immunoSEQ multiplex PCR. The data show 150,000 to 200,000 clones, more than 75% seen once. The data belong to a study of cytotoxic CD8 clonotypes in ibrutinib-treated CLL. Study observations and caveats: Progressing and sustained-remission patients had different sampling times.

The CDR3 sequence is 13 residues long. From germline, CDR1 is MDHEN and CDR2 SYDVKM. Trimming removed 8 bases from V and 5 bases from J, with 15 bases in between. The sample here was PBMCs, taken after 12 months of ibrutinib treatment. The clonotype comes from a human donor with chronic lymphocytic leukemia. The J gene is TRBJ1-2, the V gene TRBV28; possible D gene TRBD1, 5 bases. The CDR3 nucleotides are TGTGCCAGCGGGGCCGGGCCCGAATATGGCTACACCTTC. Amino acid sequence: CASGAGPEYGYTF.